Presented here are 29 T cell receptor beta chains from one specimen sequenced in a study of control samples from healthy donors and cancer patients (dated by TCRdb to the early 2020s). The library was produced with the immunoSEQ multiplex PCR assay. What TCRdb holds here is the immuneACCESS table cut down to in-frame rearrangements. Part of the clones is not present; checked against another copy, under half of the missing clones reflect an unresolved V gene, and the others are unexplained. The sample table holds approximately 79,000 clones, of which roughly 90% were seen once. 5.5% to 7.5% of the sample comes from the top ten. Specimen: blood. These receptors were taken from a man in his forties or fifties in good health.

CDR3 in amino acids: CASSQGTAKGYTF. In nucleotides, the CDR3 is TGTGCCAGCAGCCAAGGAACGGCCAAGGGCTACACCTTC. The rearrangement uses TRBV3-1 (or the pseudogene TRBV3-2) and TRBJ1-2; D gene unclear. V lost 1 base and J lost 8, with 11 bases in between. CDR1 and CDR2 (germline): LGHDT, YNNKEL (reference sequence). This CDR3 spans 13 amino acids.

J is TRBJ1-1 and V is TRBV6-5; no reliable D call. The CDR3 length is 14 residues. The V and J ends lost 6 bases and 0 bases respectively, with 11 bases between them. The V gene's germline CDR1 is MNHEY and CDR2 SVGAGI. The CDR3 bases are TGTGCCAGCAGCCTCAGACACATGAACACTGAAGCTTTCTTT. It codes for CASSLRHMNTEAFF.

The chain couples TRBV5-6 to TRBJ1-3; D not resolved. V was clipped by 0 bases and J by 0 bases, with 10 bases between them. This CDR3 comprises 16 residues. Germline values: CDR1 SGHDT, CDR2 YYEEEE. The CDR3 DNA reads TGTGCCAGCAGCTTGGTTGGGCAGCTCTCTGGAAACACCATATATTTT. Protein: CASSLVGQLSGNTIYF.

The V gene is TRBV18, the J gene TRBJ1-5; 7 bases fit TRBD1. CDR3 length: 13 amino acids. The germline CDR1 and CDR2 sequences are KGHSH and LQKENI. V gave up 2 bases and J gave up 8 bases; unmatched junction bases: 3. The CDR3 bases are TGTGCCAGCTCACCAGGGACAGAAAAGCCCCAGCATTTT. Translation: CASSPGTEKPQHF.

The V gene is TRBV9, the J gene TRBJ2-2, with 14 bases fitting TRBD2. The CDR3 is made up of 20 amino acids. Germline lookup yields CDR1 SGDLS and CDR2 YYNGEE. Trimming cost V 1 base and J 3 bases; bases outside gene matches: 11. The DNA for the CDR3 is TGTGCCAGCAGCGTAAGGACCGCCCGACTAGCGGGGGGGGACACCGGGGAGCTGTTTTTT. Amino acid sequence: CASSVRTARLAGGDTGELFF.

The chain links TRBV19 to TRBJ1-5; D unresolved. Germline CDR1 and CDR2: LNHDA and SQIVND (reference sequence). The CDR3 loop spans 17 amino acids. Trimming pared 3 bases from V and 0 bases from J, leaving 15 bases between. The CDR3 sequence: CASSMPRSAYSNQPQHF. The CDR3 coding sequence is TGTGCCAGTAGTATGCCCCGGTCAGCCTATAGCAATCAGCCCCAGCATTTT.

The chain uses TRBV5-6 and TRBJ2-1, with 9 bases aligning to TRBD1. CDR1 is SGHDT and CDR2 is YYEEEE in the germline V gene. CDR3 length: 18 amino acids. With 0 bases clipped from V and 10 bases from J, the junction kept 17 bases outside the gene matches. This CDR3 reads CASSLVLLGQGSLGEQFF. Here the CDR3 DNA reads TGTGCCAGCAGCTTGGTGTTGTTGGGACAGGGTTCTTTAGGGGAGCAGTTCTTC.

The chain has TRBV5-1 and TRBJ2-1; 9 positions match TRBD2. The CDR3 is 18 amino acids. Germline CDR1 SGHRS, CDR2 YFSETQ. The ends lost 2 bases at V and 0 bases at J; junction bases unmatched: 9. The CDR3 DNA follows: TGCGCCAGCAGCTTTAATCCTAGCGGGGAAGTCTCCTACAATGAGCAGTTCTTC. Encoded protein: CASSFNPSGEVSYNEQFF.

The V and J genes are TRBV2 and TRBJ1-1; D remains unclear. The CDR3 is 15 amino acids. The V gene lost 2 bases and the J gene lost 4 bases, with 14 bases spanning the gap. CDR1 and CDR2 from the germline V gene are SNHLY and FYNNEI. CDR3 residues: CASSEMEVSGTEAFF. The CDR3 DNA follows: TGTGCCAGCAGTGAAATGGAGGTTTCGGGCACTGAAGCTTTCTTT.

This rearrangement joins TRBV18 to TRBJ1-1; 9 bases fit TRBD1. The V and J ends lost 2 bases and 0 bases, in that order; junction bases with no gene match: 4. The CDR3 extends over 16 amino acids. In germline, CDR1 is KGHSH, CDR2 LQKENI. This CDR3 reads CASSPRQGVMNTEAFF. The CDR3 DNA reads as TGTGCCAGCTCACCAAGACAGGGGGTCATGAACACTGAAGCTTTCTTT. Drawing the rest from reference TRBV18 and TRBJ1-1, the complete variable domain is NAGVMQNPRHLVRRRGQEARLRCSPMKGHSHVYWYRQLPEEGLKFMVYLQKENIIDESGMPKERFSAEFPKEGPSILRIQQVVRGDSAAYFCASSPRQGVMNTEAFFGQGTRLTVV.

V gene TRBV5-4 combines with J gene TRBJ2-2, with D uncertain. This CDR3 has 14 amino acids. Germline CDR1 reads SGHNT; CDR2 reads YYREEE (reference sequence). The V gene lost 1 base and the J gene lost 1 base, with 5 bases spanning the gap. The DNA of the CDR3 is TGTGCCAGCAGCTTGCTAGGGAACACCGGGGAGCTGTTTTTT. This encodes CASSLLGNTGELFF.

The chain employs TRBV3-1 (or the pseudogene TRBV3-2) and TRBJ2-6; the D is unclear. V lost 2 bases and J lost 2, with 4 bases in between. The CDR3 runs to 14 residues. Germline CDR1 and CDR2: LGHDT and YNNKEL (reference sequence). CDR3 protein: CASSQNTGANVLTF. CDR3 nucleotide sequence: TGTGCCAGCAGCCAAAATACTGGGGCCAACGTCCTGACTTTC.

The V and J genes are TRBV7-6 and TRBJ1-1; 11 positions match TRBD1. Germline V gene sequence: CDR1 SGHVS, CDR2 FNYEAQ. The CDR3 runs to 14 residues. With V trimmed by 4 bases and J by 5 bases, 3 bases remained unmatched. The CDR3 region is CASSSGQGVTEAFF. CDR3 DNA sequence: TGTGCCAGCAGCTCGGGACAGGGGGTTACTGAAGCTTTCTTT.

The J gene is TRBJ2-2, the V gene TRBV11-1; TRBD1 aligns across 12 bases. Losses at the gene ends were 5 bases for V and 5 bases for J; bases not matched to a gene: 6. CDR1 is SGHAT, CDR2 FQDESV, per germline (reference sequence). CDR3 size: 16 residues. CDR3 DNA: TGTGCCAGCAGCCCCGGGACAGGGGGCAGGACCGGGGAGCTGTTTTTT. Translated: CASSPGTGGRTGELFF.

V and J are TRBV4-3 and TRBJ2-5, with 11 nucleotides matching TRBD2. Germline-derived CDR1 and CDR2 are LGHNA and YSLEER. There are 15 residues in the CDR3. The J segment lost 5 bases and the V segment lost 4 bases, leaving 6 bases of the junction unmatched. CDR3 nucleotide sequence: TGCGCCAGCAGCCGACGACTAGCGGGGAAGGAGACCCAGTACTTC. Its translation is CASSRRLAGKETQYF.

J is TRBJ2-6 and V is TRBV11-3; 8 bases agree with TRBD1. V shed 1 base, J shed 2 bases, and the junction held 7 bases outside the gene matches. Germline values: CDR1 SGHNT, CDR2 YENEEA. The CDR3 contains 18 residues. CDR3 coding DNA: TGTGCCAGCAGCTTAGCCTCTCAGGGGGCGCCTGGGGCCAACGTCCTGACTTTC. Translated: CASSLASQGAPGANVLTF.

V is TRBV18 and J is TRBJ1-5; the D is unclear. Germline V gene sequence: CDR1 KGHSH, CDR2 LQKENI. V lost 3 bases, J lost 0 bases, and 12 bases lay in between. This CDR3 has 16 residues. CDR3 in amino acids: CASSPLRVDSNQPQHF. CDR3 nucleotides: TGTGCCAGCTCACCCCTTAGGGTGGATAGCAATCAGCCCCAGCATTTT.

In regard to this clone: This sample includes further DNA sequences coding for the same CDR3. This chain joins TRBV12-3 or TRBV12-4 and TRBJ2-5; D is uncertain. The CDR3 runs 11 residues. V was shortened by 3 bases and J by 3 bases, with 2 bases between the two germline ends. The CDR3 loop is CASSFKETQYF. The CDR3 DNA follows: TGTGCCAGCAGTTTCAAAGAGACCCAGTACTTC.

The count of this clone is one. One junction end disagrees with the germline gene, perhaps due to a read error. The chain recombines TRBV6-1 with TRBJ2-1, with D perhaps assigned TRBD1 or TRBD2 (5 bases each). The length of the CDR3 is 13 residues. In germline, CDR1 is MNHNS, CDR2 SASEGT. The CDR3 DNA reads TGTGCCAGCAGTGAAGGTTCCGTGGGGGTTCCGGTCTTC. Translating it yields CASSEGSVGVPVF.

The chain joins TRBV9 to TRBJ2-1; no definite D call. The CDR3 loop spans 17 amino acids. V lost 1 base to trimming and J lost 7 bases, with 21 bases between them. The germline V gene encodes CDR1 SGDLS and CDR2 YYNGEE. The CDR3 loop is CASSVTFRVLSGNEQFF. The DNA for the CDR3 is TGTGCCAGCAGCGTAACCTTTAGGGTCCTCTCTGGGAATGAGCAGTTCTTC. The whole variable domain, filled in from reference TRBV9 and TRBJ2-1, reads DSGVTQTPKHLITATGQRVTLRCSPRSGDLSVYWYQQSLDQGLQFLIQYYNGEERAKGNILERFSAQQFPDLHSELNLSSLELGDSALYFCASSVTFRVLSGNEQFFGPGTRLTVL.

The chain uses TRBV5-1 and TRBJ1-6; a possible D gene is TRBD1 (6 bases). Trimming removed 4 bases from V and 6 bases from J, with 11 bases in between. CDR1 SGHRS and CDR2 YFSETQ come from the germline V gene. CDR3 size: 14 residues. The CDR3 sequence: CASSPDRSNSPLHF. The CDR3 DNA reads as TGCGCCAGCAGCCCCGACAGGAGTAATTCACCCCTCCACTTT.

The genes are TRBV5-1 and TRBJ1-4; D might be TRBD1 (5 bases). Trimming cost V 3 bases and J 3 bases, with 24 bases left between them. Germline CDR1 reads SGHRS; CDR2 reads YFSETQ. The CDR3 loop spans 19 amino acids. CDR3 in DNA: TGCGCCAGCAGCTCCAGTGGGTGGGGGATAGACCTTGCTAATGAAAAACTGTTTTTT. It codes for CASSSSGWGIDLANEKLFF.

This clone came up a few times. The chain is built from TRBV24-1 and TRBJ1-2, with a tentative D call TRBD1 (5 bases). Germline assignment: CDR1 KGHDR and CDR2 SFDVKD. This CDR3 is built from 14 residues. V lost 4 bases, J lost 1 base, and 9 bases lay in between. CDR3 region: CATSEQTVNYGYTF. The CDR3 DNA sequence: TGTGCCACCAGTGAACAGACAGTTAACTATGGCTACACCTTC.

The chain is built from TRBV19 and TRBJ2-2; 7 bases are shared with TRBD2. The ends lost 6 bases at V and 3 bases at J; junction bases unmatched: 7. Germline loops: CDR1 LNHDA, CDR2 SQIVND (reference sequence). The CDR3 totals 15 residues. The CDR3 reads CASRGGGRYTGELFF. In DNA, the CDR3 is TGTGCCAGTAGGGGGGGAGGGAGGTACACCGGGGAGCTGTTTTTT.

The chain links TRBV27 to TRBJ1-6; D is unresolved. The V end was cut by 4 bases, the J end by 8 bases, with 12 bases between. The CDR3 runs 14 residues. Germline-derived CDR1 and CDR2 are MNHEY and SMNVEV (reference sequence). The CDR3 sequence: CASSSRTTDSPLHF. The DNA for the CDR3 is TGTGCCAGCAGTTCCCGGACTACTGATTCACCCCTCCACTTT.

The chain employs TRBV2 and TRBJ2-5, with TRBD1 identical over 10 bases. With V trimmed by 4 bases and J by 9 bases, 11 bases remained unmatched. CDR3 size: 15 residues. CDR1 and CDR2 (germline): SNHLY, FYNNEI. CDR3 DNA sequence: TGTGCCAGCAGTGTCCGGACAGGGGGTTATTCGCCCCAGTACTTC. Amino acids: CASSVRTGGYSPQYF.

The chain combines TRBV6-2 or TRBV6-3 with TRBJ1-4; 7 bases map to TRBD1. With V trimmed by 2 bases and J by 4 bases, 7 bases remained unmatched. In germline, CDR1 is MNHEY, CDR2 SVGEGT. This CDR3 has 16 residues. CDR3 amino acids: CASSYQTDRDNEKLFF. CDR3 bases: TGTGCCAGCAGTTACCAAACCGACAGGGATAATGAAAAACTGTTTTTT.

The chain joins TRBV12-3 or TRBV12-4 to TRBJ2-7, with no clear D. The V gene lost 3 bases and the J gene lost 3 bases, with 6 bases spanning the gap. The CDR3 has 12 residues. The CDR3 DNA follows: TGTGCCAGCAGTTTTAGTCTCTACGAGCAGTACTTC. Protein sequence: CASSFSLYEQYF.

This clone was counted a few times. The rearrangement uses TRBV5-1 and TRBJ2-1; the D gene is possibly TRBD1 (5 bases). V was trimmed by 0 bases and J by 2 bases, leaving 12 bases between them. This CDR3 spans 16 amino acids. In germline, CDR1 is SGHRS, CDR2 YFSETQ. The CDR3 is CASSLGLGATYNEQFF. The CDR3 nucleotides are TGCGCCAGCAGCTTGGGCCTTGGGGCTACCTACAATGAGCAGTTCTTC.